The clone carrying this T cell receptor beta chain turned up a few times. Its antigen is not known. This may stem from a read error, because a much larger clone lies one nucleotide away. The source of the sample is a study of regulatory T cells in long-lasting Graves disease. Time point described: newly diagnosed GD, antithyroid drugs for less than 3 months. Extracted PBMC RNA gave rise to the TCR library. Germline V CDR1 and CDR2: SEHNR, FQNEAQ (reference sequence). The CDR3 covers 13 residues. Researchers made TCR beta libraries by using iRepertoire HTBI primers and running Arm-PCR on CDR3 regions. Each CDR3 protein is one row after TCRdb ran MiXCR on the multiplex PCR reads. The table lists hundreds of thousands of distinct CDR3 sequences, approximately 15% of them singletons, with about 32% in the top ten. Study-wide findings and caveats: Persistent disease preferred TRBV28, TRBJ1-2 and TRBJ2-5.

These data also formed part of another study, on T cells in Graves' hyperthyroidism and ophthalmopathy.

The source was peripheral blood mononuclear cells (PBMCs), collected at new diagnosis, from a patient treated with antithyroid drugs. This chain links TRBV7-9 with TRBJ1-1; perhaps TRBD1 as D (5 bases). The sequence derives from a man aged 40-50 years with Graves disease. CDR3 in amino acids: CASSLQNRGGASF. For the CDR3, the DNA is TGTGCCAGCAGCTTACAGAACCGCGGGGGAGCTTCCTTT.